These 8 T cell receptor beta chains originate from one sample sequenced in a study of cytomegalovirus exposure and HLA in healthy donors. A multiplex PCR was run with 60 Vbeta primers and 13 Jbeta primers. Profiled with immunoSEQ multiplex PCR; TCRdb holds only in-frame clones, not every one. This sample carries tens of thousands of clones, about 79% of them seen once, and the ten largest clones take 5.5% to 8.5%. The sample was PBMCs. These receptors were taken from a woman aged 40 to 49 in good health and CMV-seronegative.

The chain couples TRBV2 to TRBJ2-5; possibly TRBD1 for D (7 bases). Trimming removed 8 bases at V and 1 base at J, with 11 bases between. The CDR3 covers 13 residues. Germline V CDR1 and CDR2: SNHLY, FYNNEI. CDR3 amino acids: CASRRDSQETQYF. The CDR3, as DNA: TGTGCCAGCCGGCGGGACAGCCAAGAGACCCAGTACTTC.

This clone was counted between two and nine times. The gene calls are TRBV7-3 and TRBJ2-2, with TRBD1 matching 7 bases. CDR1 and CDR2 (germline): SGHTA, FQGTGA. The CDR3 runs 16 residues. Trimming removed 5 bases from V and 7 bases from J; junction bases left unmatched: 13. The CDR3 coding sequence is TGTGCCAGCAGCCCAGAACGACAGGGAACGGGCGGGGAGCTGTTTTTT. This codes for CASSPERQGTGGELFF.

This sequence joins TRBV19 and TRBJ1-1; 10 bases are shared with TRBD1. The CDR3 consists of 15 residues. Per germline, CDR1 LNHDA and CDR2 SQIVND (reference sequence). V was clipped by 5 bases and J by 5 bases; unmatched bases: 8. The CDR3 protein is CASSLGWTGGTEAFF. The CDR3 DNA is TGTGCCAGTAGTTTGGGATGGACAGGGGGAACTGAAGCTTTCTTT.

The chain recombines TRBV18 with TRBJ1-1; 9 bases align to TRBD1. Per the germline V gene, CDR1 is KGHSH and CDR2 is LQKENI. The CDR3 totals 16 residues. Trimming removed 5 bases from V and 0 bases from J; junction bases left unmatched: 7. The CDR3 sequence: CASSETGGMMNTEAFF. The CDR3 bases are TGTGCCAGCTCAGAGACAGGGGGGATGATGAACACTGAAGCTTTCTTT.

The chain combines TRBV5-1 with TRBJ2-2; D is perhaps TRBD2 (5 bases). The CDR3 covers 16 residues. V was trimmed by 2 bases and J by 1 base, leaving 12 bases between them. Germline CDR1 and CDR2: SGHRS and YFSETQ. The CDR3 protein is CASSFRAGQNTGELFF. CDR3 nucleotide sequence: TGCGCCAGCAGCTTTCGGGCGGGCCAGAACACCGGGGAGCTGTTTTTT.

The rearrangement links TRBV6-5 to TRBJ2-1, with a tentative D call TRBD1 (5 bases). Trimming pared 9 bases from V and 4 bases from J, leaving 7 bases between. Germline values: CDR1 MNHEY, CDR2 SVGAGI. This CDR3 is 11 amino acids long. The CDR3 here is CASKGYNEQFF. CDR3 bases: TGTGCCAGTAAGGGGTACAATGAGCAGTTCTTC.

The chain is built from TRBV30 and TRBJ1-1; a possible D gene is TRBD1 (5 bases). This CDR3 spans 13 amino acids. The germline gives CDR1 GTSNPN, CDR2 SVGIG (reference sequence). V lost 2 bases, J lost 4 bases, and 11 bases lay in between. CDR3 in DNA: TGTGCCTGGAGTCCCTCAGGGTTCACTGAAGCTTTCTTT. It translates to CAWSPSGFTEAFF.

This chain links TRBV11-1 with TRBJ2-7, with a tentative D call TRBD1 (5 bases). Per the germline V gene, CDR1 is SGHAT and CDR2 is FQDESV (reference sequence). The V end lost 5 bases, the J end lost 0 bases, and 8 bases lay between the germline ends. This CDR3 is built from 13 residues. CDR3 in amino acids: CASSPGPSYEQYF. CDR3 in DNA: TGTGCCAGCAGCCCAGGGCCCTCCTACGAGCAGTACTTC.